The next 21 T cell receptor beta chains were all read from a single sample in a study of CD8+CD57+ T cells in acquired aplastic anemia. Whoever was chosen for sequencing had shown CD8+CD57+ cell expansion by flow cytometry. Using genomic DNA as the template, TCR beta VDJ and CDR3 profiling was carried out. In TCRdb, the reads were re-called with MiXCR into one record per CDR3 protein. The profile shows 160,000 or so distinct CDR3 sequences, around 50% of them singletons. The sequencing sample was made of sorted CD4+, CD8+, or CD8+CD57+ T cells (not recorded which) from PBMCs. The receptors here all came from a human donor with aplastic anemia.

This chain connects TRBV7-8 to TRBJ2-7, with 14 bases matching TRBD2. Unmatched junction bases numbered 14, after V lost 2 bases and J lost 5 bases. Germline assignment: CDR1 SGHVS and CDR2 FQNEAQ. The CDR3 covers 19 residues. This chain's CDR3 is CASSLSFASGTSGSHEQYF. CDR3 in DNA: TGTGCCAGCAGCTTATCCTTCGCCTCCGGGACTAGCGGGAGCCACGAGCAGTACTTC.

CDR3 protein: CASSAQQVGGEQYF. CDR3 nucleotide sequence: TGTGCCAGCAGTGCCCAACAGGTGGGTGGTGAGCAGTACTTC. The chain recombines TRBV12-3 or TRBV12-4 with TRBJ2-7; tentative D call: TRBD1 (5 bases). Between the trimmed V and J ends, which lost 5 bases and 7 bases, there was a span of 18 bases. The CDR3 contains 14 residues.

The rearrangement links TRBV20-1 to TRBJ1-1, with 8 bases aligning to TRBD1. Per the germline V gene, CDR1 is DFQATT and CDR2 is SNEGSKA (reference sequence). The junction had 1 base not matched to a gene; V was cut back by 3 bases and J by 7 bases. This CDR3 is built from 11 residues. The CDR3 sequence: CSASDRGEAFF. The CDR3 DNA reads TGCAGTGCTAGTGACAGGGGTGAAGCTTTCTTT.

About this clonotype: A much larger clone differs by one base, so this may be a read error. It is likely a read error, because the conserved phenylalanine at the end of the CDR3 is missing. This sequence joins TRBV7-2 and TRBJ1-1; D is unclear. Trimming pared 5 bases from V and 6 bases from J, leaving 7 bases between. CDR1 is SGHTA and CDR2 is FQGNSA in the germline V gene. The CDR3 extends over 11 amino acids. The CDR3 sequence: CASSQIAEAFL. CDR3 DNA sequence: TGTGCCAGCAGCCAGATCGCTGAAGCTTTCCTT.

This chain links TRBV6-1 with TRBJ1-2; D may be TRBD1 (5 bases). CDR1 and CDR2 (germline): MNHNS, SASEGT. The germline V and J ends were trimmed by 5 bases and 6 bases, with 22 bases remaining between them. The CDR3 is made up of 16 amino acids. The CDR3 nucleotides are TGTGCCAGCAGTACCCTAAGGGGCTCCCGGGGAGATGGCTACACCTTC. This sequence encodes CASSTLRGSRGDGYTF.

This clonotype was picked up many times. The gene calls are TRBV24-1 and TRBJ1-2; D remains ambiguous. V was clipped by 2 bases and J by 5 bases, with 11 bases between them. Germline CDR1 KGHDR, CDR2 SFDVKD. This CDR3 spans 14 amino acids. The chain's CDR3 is CATSDSGALYGYTF. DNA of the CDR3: TGTGCCACCAGTGATTCCGGCGCGTTATATGGCTACACCTTC.

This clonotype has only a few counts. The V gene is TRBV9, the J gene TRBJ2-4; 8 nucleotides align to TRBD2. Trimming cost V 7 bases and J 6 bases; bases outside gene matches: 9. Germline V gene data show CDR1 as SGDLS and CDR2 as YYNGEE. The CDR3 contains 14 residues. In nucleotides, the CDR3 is TGTGCCAGCGACCCCGGGGGGGCAGGAAACATTCAGTACTTC. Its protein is CASDPGGAGNIQYF. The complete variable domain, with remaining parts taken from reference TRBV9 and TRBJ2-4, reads DSGVTQTPKHLITATGQRVTLRCSPRSGDLSVYWYQQSLDQGLQFLIQYYNGEERAKGNILERFSAQQFPDLHSELNLSSLELGDSALYFCASDPGGAGNIQYFGAGTRLSVL.

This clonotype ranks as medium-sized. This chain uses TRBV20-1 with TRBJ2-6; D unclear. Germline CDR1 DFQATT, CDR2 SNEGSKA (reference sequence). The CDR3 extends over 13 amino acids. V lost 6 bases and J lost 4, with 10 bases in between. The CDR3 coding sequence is TGCAGTGCCCCAGACGACGGGGCCAACGTCCTGACTTTC. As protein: CSAPDDGANVLTF.

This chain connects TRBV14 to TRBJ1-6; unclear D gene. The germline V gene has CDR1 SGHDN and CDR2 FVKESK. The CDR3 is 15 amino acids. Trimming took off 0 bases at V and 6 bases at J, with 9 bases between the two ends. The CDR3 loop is CASSQDARSNSPLHF. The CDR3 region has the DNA TGTGCCAGCAGCCAAGATGCCAGGAGTAATTCACCCCTCCACTTT.

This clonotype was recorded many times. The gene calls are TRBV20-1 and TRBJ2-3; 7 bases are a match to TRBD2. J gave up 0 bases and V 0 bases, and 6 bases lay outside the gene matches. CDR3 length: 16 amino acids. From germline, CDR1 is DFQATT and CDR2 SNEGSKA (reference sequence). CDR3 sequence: CSARDPTSSSTDTQYF. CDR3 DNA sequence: TGCAGTGCTAGAGATCCGACTAGCTCGAGCACAGATACGCAGTATTTT.

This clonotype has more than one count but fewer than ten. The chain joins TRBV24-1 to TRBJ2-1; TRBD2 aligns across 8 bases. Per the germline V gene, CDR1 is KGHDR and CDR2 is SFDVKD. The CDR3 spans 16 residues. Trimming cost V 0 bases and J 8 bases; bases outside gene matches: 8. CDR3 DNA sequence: TGTGCCACCAGTGATTTGGCGGGGGGAACTTTCGATGAGCAGTTCTTC. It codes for CATSDLAGGTFDEQFF.

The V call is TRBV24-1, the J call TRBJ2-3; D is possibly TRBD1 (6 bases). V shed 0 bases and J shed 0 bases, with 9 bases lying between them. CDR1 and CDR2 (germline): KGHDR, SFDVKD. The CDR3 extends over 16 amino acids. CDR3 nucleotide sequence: TGTGCCACCAGTGATTTGCACGGGACAAGCACAGATACGCAGTATTTT. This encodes CATSDLHGTSTDTQYF.

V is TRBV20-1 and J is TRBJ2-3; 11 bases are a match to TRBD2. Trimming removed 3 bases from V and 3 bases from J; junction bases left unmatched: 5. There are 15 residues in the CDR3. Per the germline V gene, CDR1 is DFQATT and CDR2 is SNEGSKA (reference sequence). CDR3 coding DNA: TGCAGTGCTAGTGTAACTAGCGGGGGAACAGATACGCAGTATTTT. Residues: CSASVTSGGTDTQYF.

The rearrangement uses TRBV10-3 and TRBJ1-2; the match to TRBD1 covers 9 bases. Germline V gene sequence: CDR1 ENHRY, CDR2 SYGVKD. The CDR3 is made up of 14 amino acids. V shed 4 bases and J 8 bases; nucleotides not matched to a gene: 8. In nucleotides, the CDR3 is TGTGCCATCAGTGCCCCACGGGGGACAGGGGGCTACACCTTC. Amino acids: CAISAPRGTGGYTF.

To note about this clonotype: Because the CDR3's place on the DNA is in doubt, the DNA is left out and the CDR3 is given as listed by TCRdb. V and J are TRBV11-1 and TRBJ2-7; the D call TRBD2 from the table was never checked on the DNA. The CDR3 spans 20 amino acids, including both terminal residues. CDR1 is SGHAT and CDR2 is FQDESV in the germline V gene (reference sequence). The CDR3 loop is CASDLSHCASSSGTFYEQYF.

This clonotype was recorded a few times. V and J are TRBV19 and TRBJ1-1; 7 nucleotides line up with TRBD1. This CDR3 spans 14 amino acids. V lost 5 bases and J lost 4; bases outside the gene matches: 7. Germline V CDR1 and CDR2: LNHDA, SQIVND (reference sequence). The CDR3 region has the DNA TGTGCCAGTAGTCCCGAGACAGGGACCACTGAAGCTTTCTTT. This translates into CASSPETGTTEAFF.

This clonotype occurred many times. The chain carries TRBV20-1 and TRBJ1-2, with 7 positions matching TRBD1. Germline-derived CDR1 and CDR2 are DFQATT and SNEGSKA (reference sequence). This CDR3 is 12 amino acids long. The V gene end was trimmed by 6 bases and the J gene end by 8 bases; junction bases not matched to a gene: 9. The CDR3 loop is CSAPDQGDGYTF. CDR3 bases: TGCAGTGCCCCTGATCAGGGGGACGGCTACACCTTC.

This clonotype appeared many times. The CDR3 nucleotides read TGCGCCAGCAGCTTGGCCGCAAACTACGAGCAGTACTTC. This translates into CASSLAANYEQYF. This chain uses TRBV5-1 with TRBJ2-7; D is undetermined. This CDR3 is 13 amino acids long. Trimming removed 0 bases at V and 3 bases at J, with 7 bases between. CDR1 SGHRS and CDR2 YFSETQ come from the germline V gene. Filled out from reference TRBV5-1 and TRBJ2-7, the complete variable domain reads KAGVTQTPRYLIKTRGQQVTLSCSPISGHRSVSWYQQTPGQGLQFLFEYFSETQRNKGNFPGRFSGRQFSNSRSEMNVSTLELGDSALYLCASSLAANYEQYFGPGTRLTVT.

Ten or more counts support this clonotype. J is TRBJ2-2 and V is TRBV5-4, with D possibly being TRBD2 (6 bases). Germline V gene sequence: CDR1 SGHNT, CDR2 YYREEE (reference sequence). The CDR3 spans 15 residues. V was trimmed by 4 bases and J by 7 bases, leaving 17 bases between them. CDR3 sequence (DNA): TGTGCCAGCAGCGTACCGGGAGCGCAGTTCGGGGAGCTGTTTTTT. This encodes CASSVPGAQFGELFF.

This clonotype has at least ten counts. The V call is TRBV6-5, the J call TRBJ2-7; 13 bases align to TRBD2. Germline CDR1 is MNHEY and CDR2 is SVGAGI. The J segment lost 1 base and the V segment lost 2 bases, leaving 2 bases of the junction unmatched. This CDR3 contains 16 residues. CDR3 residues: CASSYLTSGRSYEQYF. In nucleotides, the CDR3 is TGTGCCAGCAGTTACCTGACTAGCGGGAGGTCCTACGAGCAGTACTTC.

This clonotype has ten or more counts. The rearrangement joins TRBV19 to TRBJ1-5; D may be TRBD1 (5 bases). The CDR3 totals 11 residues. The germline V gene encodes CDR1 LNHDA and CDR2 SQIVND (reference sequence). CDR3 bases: TGTGCGGCAGGGTACGAACAGCCCCAGCATTTT. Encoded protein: CAAGYEQPQHF.